This T cell receptor (beta chain) was profiled in a study of technical replicates of blood from several donors. This clone has only one observation. Libraries were prepared by immunoSEQ multiplex PCR; TCRdb keeps only in-frame clonotypes and omits some of them. The data hold about 81,000 clones, with 80% to 90% observed a single time. CDR3 length: 14 residues. The trim removed 4 bases at V and 4 bases at J, leaving 7 bases unmatched. The V gene's germline CDR1 is SGHRS and CDR2 YFSETQ. What was sequenced was PBMCs. The chain carries TRBV5-1 and TRBJ2-5; 7 bases fit TRBD1. This receptor was identified in a human donor in good health. Some clones in this sample may be carry-over from other donors' samples. For the CDR3, the DNA is TGCGCCAGCAGCCGACAGGGTCTGGTAGAGACCCAGTACTTC. Residues: CASSRQGLVETQYF.